Each of the 26 T cell receptor beta chains below was sequenced from the same sample in a study of post-analysis software for immune sequencing data. The TCR beta cDNA libraries contained unique molecular identifiers. TCRdb passed the PCR reads through MiXCR, listing each CDR3 protein once. The sample lists under 200,000 distinct CDR3 sequences, approximately 29% seen once, with around 3.7% in the top ten. Their recognized antigens are unknown. Study observations and caveats: When patients were compared with controls, about 5 TRBV segments were more frequent, TRBV5-6, TRBV5-1 and TRBV20-1 among them.

Sequencing was carried out using blood. These TCRs come from a girl younger than 18 with multiple sclerosis.

Comment on this clonotype: This may arise from a read error, as a much more abundant clone is one base away. The chain combines TRBV15 with TRBJ2-3; 10 bases agree with TRBD2. The CDR3 runs to 16 residues. V shed 3 bases and J 5 bases; nucleotides not matched to a gene: 8. Germline V gives CDR1 LNHNV, CDR2 YYDKDF (reference sequence). CDR3 in amino acids: CATSSLAGEGRDTQYF. CDR3 DNA: TGTGCCACCAGCAGCCTAGCGGGAGAGGGGAGAGATACGCAGTATTTT.

This clonotype was observed a few times. The junction departs from the called germline gene at one end, perhaps through a read error. This chain uses TRBV6-5 with TRBJ2-2, with 7 positions matching TRBD2. Germline V gives CDR1 MNHEY, CDR2 SVGAGI. The CDR3 loop spans 14 amino acids. The CDR3, as DNA: TGTGCCAGCAGTTACGGGAGGGGCCCCGGGGAGCCGTTTTTT. Encoded protein: CASSYGRGPGEPFF.

The chain carries TRBV15 and TRBJ1-2, with TRBD1 identical over 9 bases. In germline, CDR1 is LNHNV, CDR2 YYDKDF (reference sequence). The CDR3 spans 16 residues. V was pared by 1 base and J by 7 bases, with 10 bases of the junction left unmatched. Here the CDR3 DNA reads TGTGCCACCAGCAGAGCGAAAGCACAGGGGGCCAGTGGCTACACCTTC. This sequence encodes CATSRAKAQGASGYTF.

This clonotype was observed a handful of times. A much larger clone lies one base from this, so it may be a read error. This chain uses TRBV2 with TRBJ2-5; no clear D. With 8 bases removed from V and 11 bases from J, the gap between germline ends came to 18 bases. Germline assignment: CDR1 SNHLY and CDR2 FYNNEI. The CDR3 has 12 amino acids. This CDR3 reads CASSKMKNEQYF. The DNA of the CDR3 is TGTGCCAGCTCGAAGATGAAGAATGAGCAGTACTTC.

The chain employs TRBV5-1 and TRBJ2-5; D might be TRBD2 (6 bases). The DNA matches TRBJ2-7 better at its end, which makes the J call doubtful. This CDR3 comprises 14 residues. Germline CDR1 and CDR2: SGHRS and YFSETQ. CDR3 bases: TGCGCCAGCAGCTCGGGACTCCTGGCCCACGAGCAGTACTTC. Residues: CASSSGLLAHEQYF.

The chain recombines TRBV15 with TRBJ1-6; D ambiguous. The ends were cut back, 5 bases at V and 2 bases at J, with 10 bases in the middle. Per germline, CDR1 LNHNV and CDR2 YYDKDF (reference sequence). This CDR3 is 15 amino acids long. The CDR3 DNA is TGTGCCACCAGCCCATCGAGCCCCTATAATTCACCCCTCCACTTT. Amino acid sequence: CATSPSSPYNSPLHF.

In the case of this clonotype: A much larger clone differs from this one at a single base, so this may be a read error. The V gene is TRBV29-1, the J gene TRBJ2-3; D unresolved. The CDR3 runs 12 residues. From germline, CDR1 is SQVTM and CDR2 ANQGSEA. CDR3 residues: CNSRSDTDTQYF. CDR3 coding DNA: TGCAACTCTCGGTCGGACACAGATACGCAGTATTTT.

About this clonotype itself: It may be a read error: a sequence one base away is much more abundant. The J gene is TRBJ2-5, the V gene TRBV6-1, with 15 positions matching TRBD2. Looked up from germline, CDR1 is MNHNS and CDR2 is SASEGT. The J segment lost 7 bases and the V segment lost 7 bases, leaving 13 bases of the junction unmatched. This CDR3 has 17 residues. CDR3 in DNA: TGTGCCAGCAACGGACTAGCGGGGGGGCTCGGTCGTGGGACCCAGTACTTC. The encoded protein is CASNGLAGGLGRGTQYF.

In the case of this clonotype: The junction and the germline gene differ at one end; a read error may be behind it. The gene calls are TRBV29-1 and TRBJ2-7, with 9 bases lining up with TRBD2. This CDR3 contains 16 residues. Germline CDR1 reads SQVTM; CDR2 reads ANQGSEA. CDR3 loop: CGVASRAGGPSYEQYF. CDR3 DNA sequence: TGCGGCGTTGCCTCGAGGGCGGGAGGGCCCTCCTACGAGCAGTACTTC.

The rearrangement uses TRBV4-1 and TRBJ2-5; D may be TRBD2 (5 bases). Trimming took off 2 bases at V and 4 bases at J, with 14 bases between the two ends. This CDR3 spans 15 amino acids. CDR1 MGHRA and CDR2 YSYEKL come from the germline V gene. The CDR3 DNA sequence: TGCGCCAGCAGCCAAACGAGGGCACGGGGAGAGACCCAGTACTTC. Amino acids: CASSQTRARGETQYF.

In the case of this clonotype: One end of the junction varies from germline; a read error may be responsible. V is TRBV7-2 and J is TRBJ2-3; TRBD2 matches 16 bases. The germline CDR1 and CDR2 sequences are SGHTA and FQGNSA. The CDR3 has 17 residues. CDR3 coding DNA: TGTGCCGGCAGCTTATTGGGACTAGCGGGAGGGAAAGATACGCAGTATTTT. It yields the protein CAGSLLGLAGGKDTQYF.

This clonotype was recorded many times. The V and J genes are TRBV5-1 and TRBJ2-7; no clear D. Germline CDR1 SGHRS, CDR2 YFSETQ. The V end lost 0 bases, the J end lost 2 bases, and 9 bases lay between the germline ends. This CDR3 has 14 amino acids. The CDR3 DNA reads TGCGCCAGCAGCTTGGTCCTAGGCGCCTACGAGCAGTACTTC. Protein sequence: CASSLVLGAYEQYF.

This clonotype was seen a handful of times. The V and J genes are TRBV7-2 and TRBJ2-2, with D perhaps TRBD1 or TRBD2 (5 bases each). Germline values: CDR1 SGHTA, CDR2 FQGNSA. The length of the CDR3 is 15 residues. V lost 1 base to trimming and J lost 5 bases, with 11 bases between them. The chain's CDR3 is CASSLGGVSTGELFF. In DNA, the CDR3 is TGTGCCAGCAGCTTAGGAGGGGTCTCGACCGGGGAGCTGTTTTTT.

The chain recombines TRBV30 with TRBJ2-6; no clear D. V lost 3 bases to trimming and J lost 4 bases, with 10 bases between them. The CDR3 runs to 14 residues. The V gene's germline CDR1 is GTSNPN and CDR2 SVGIG (reference sequence). CDR3 sequence reads: CAWRKDGGANVLTF. As DNA, the CDR3 is TGTGCCTGGAGGAAGGACGGGGGGGCCAACGTCCTGACTTTC.

This clonotype was seen once. The chain couples TRBV4-1 to TRBJ2-1, with D uncertain. The CDR3 extends over 15 amino acids. CDR1 is MGHRA, CDR2 YSYEKL, per germline. Trimming left V 1 base short and J 2 bases short, with 9 bases between. As DNA, the CDR3 is TGCGCCAGCAGCCAAGGGGTTACTACCTACAATGAGCAGTTCTTC. This gives the protein CASSQGVTTYNEQFF.

This clonotype was seen a few times. The V call is TRBV6-1, the J call TRBJ2-7; weak D call: TRBD2 (6 bases). This CDR3 region has 16 residues. Germline values: CDR1 MNHNS, CDR2 SASEGT. The V end was cut by 5 bases, the J end by 1 base, with 18 bases between. CDR3 in amino acids: CASSRVGRDLSYEQYF. The CDR3 DNA follows: TGTGCCAGCAGTCGAGTAGGAAGGGACTTGTCCTACGAGCAGTACTTC.

As regards this clonotype: This may be a read error: a much more frequent sequence differs by one nucleotide. The rearrangement links TRBV7-3 to TRBJ2-1; possibly TRBD1 for D (6 bases). Germline CDR1 and CDR2: SGHTA and FQGTGA. The CDR3 is 15 amino acids. The CDR3 is CASSLRDNTYSEQFF. CDR3 DNA: TGTGCCAGCAGCTTAAGGGACAATACGTACAGTGAGCAGTTCTTC.

This clonotype appeared many times. The J gene is TRBJ2-1, the V gene TRBV10-3; TRBD1 aligns across 7 bases. Losses at the gene ends were 10 bases for V and 12 bases for J; bases not matched to a gene: 12. This CDR3 region has 12 residues. The germline V gene has CDR1 ENHRY and CDR2 SYGVKD. CDR3 DNA: TGTGCCACCGCCGAGACAGGGCACTGGCAGTTCTTC. Its translation: CATAETGHWQFF.

V usage is TRBV5-1 and J usage is TRBJ2-4; D gene uncertain. Germline V gene sequence: CDR1 SGHRS, CDR2 YFSETQ. CDR3 size: 13 residues. V shed 5 bases and J shed 13 bases, with 19 bases lying between them. Here the CDR3 reads CASRSDSTNEQYF. The CDR3 DNA follows: TGCGCCAGCAGAAGCGACTCGACGAATGAGCAGTACTTC.

The chain links TRBV12-3 or TRBV12-4 to TRBJ1-6; D is undetermined. The V end lost 2 bases, the J end lost 4 bases, and 6 bases lay between the germline ends. The CDR3 covers 14 residues. CDR3 loop: CASSLTAYNSPLHF. In nucleotides, the CDR3 is TGTGCCAGCAGTTTAACGGCATATAATTCACCCCTCCACTTT.

The rearrangement joins TRBV29-1 to TRBJ2-5; D is possibly TRBD1 (5 bases). Between the trimmed V and J ends, which lost 3 bases and 6 bases, there was a span of 11 bases. This CDR3 contains 12 residues. Germline assignment: CDR1 SQVTM and CDR2 ANQGSEA. The CDR3 region has the DNA TGCAGCGTTGACAGGGAAGCCAAGACCCAGTACTTC. Its protein is CSVDREAKTQYF.

V usage is TRBV27 and J usage is TRBJ2-2; D uncertain. Per germline, CDR1 MNHEY and CDR2 SMNVEV (reference sequence). CDR3 length: 12 amino acids. V lost 6 bases to trimming and J lost 1 base, with 3 bases between them. CDR3 sequence: CASRWNTGELFF. In DNA form, the CDR3 reads TGTGCCAGCAGATGGAACACCGGGGAGCTGTTTTTT.

This clonotype has ten or more counts. CDR3 loop: CASSLESRSSDTQYF. The CDR3 DNA sequence: TGTGCCAGCAGCTTAGAGAGCAGGTCGTCAGATACGCAGTATTTT. The chain uses TRBV11-2 and TRBJ2-3, with no clear D. This CDR3 has 15 amino acids. V was clipped by 0 bases and J by 4 bases, with 11 bases between them. The germline V gene encodes CDR1 SGHAT and CDR2 FQNNGV.

This clonotype was detected ten times or more. J is TRBJ2-5 and V is TRBV12-3 or TRBV12-4; D might be TRBD2 (5 bases). This CDR3 is 11 amino acids long. Trimming took off 5 bases at V and 11 bases at J, with 12 bases between the two ends. CDR3 nucleotides: TGTGCCAGCAGTCCCGGACTTTCACAGTACTTC. Protein sequence: CASSPGLSQYF.

This clonotype was seen repeatedly, ten times or more. V gene TRBV11-2 combines with J gene TRBJ2-1, with a tentative D call TRBD2 (6 bases). The CDR3 contains 12 residues. The germline CDR1 and CDR2 sequences are SGHAT and FQNNGV. V was clipped by 6 bases and J by 13 bases, with 16 bases between them. DNA for the CDR3: TGTGCCAGCAGTCTTTCCGGGACTCAACAGTTCTTC. Amino acid sequence: CASSLSGTQQFF. The variable domain in full, with the rest retrieved from reference TRBV11-2 and TRBJ2-1, is EAGVAQSPRYKIIEKRQSVAFWCNPISGHATLYWYQQILGQGPKLLIQFQNNGVVDDSQLPKDRFSAERLKGVDSTLKIQPAKLEDSAVYLCASSLSGTQQFFGPGTRLTVL.

With respect to this clonotype: Just one base apart from a much larger clone, this may be a read error. The rearrangement joins TRBV5-6 to TRBJ1-2; D gene ambiguous. Germline CDR1 reads SGHDT; CDR2 reads YYEEEE. The CDR3 extends over 12 amino acids. The CDR3 DNA reads TGTGCCAACAGCTTGGGGTATGATGGCTACACCTTC. As protein: CANSLGYDGYTF.